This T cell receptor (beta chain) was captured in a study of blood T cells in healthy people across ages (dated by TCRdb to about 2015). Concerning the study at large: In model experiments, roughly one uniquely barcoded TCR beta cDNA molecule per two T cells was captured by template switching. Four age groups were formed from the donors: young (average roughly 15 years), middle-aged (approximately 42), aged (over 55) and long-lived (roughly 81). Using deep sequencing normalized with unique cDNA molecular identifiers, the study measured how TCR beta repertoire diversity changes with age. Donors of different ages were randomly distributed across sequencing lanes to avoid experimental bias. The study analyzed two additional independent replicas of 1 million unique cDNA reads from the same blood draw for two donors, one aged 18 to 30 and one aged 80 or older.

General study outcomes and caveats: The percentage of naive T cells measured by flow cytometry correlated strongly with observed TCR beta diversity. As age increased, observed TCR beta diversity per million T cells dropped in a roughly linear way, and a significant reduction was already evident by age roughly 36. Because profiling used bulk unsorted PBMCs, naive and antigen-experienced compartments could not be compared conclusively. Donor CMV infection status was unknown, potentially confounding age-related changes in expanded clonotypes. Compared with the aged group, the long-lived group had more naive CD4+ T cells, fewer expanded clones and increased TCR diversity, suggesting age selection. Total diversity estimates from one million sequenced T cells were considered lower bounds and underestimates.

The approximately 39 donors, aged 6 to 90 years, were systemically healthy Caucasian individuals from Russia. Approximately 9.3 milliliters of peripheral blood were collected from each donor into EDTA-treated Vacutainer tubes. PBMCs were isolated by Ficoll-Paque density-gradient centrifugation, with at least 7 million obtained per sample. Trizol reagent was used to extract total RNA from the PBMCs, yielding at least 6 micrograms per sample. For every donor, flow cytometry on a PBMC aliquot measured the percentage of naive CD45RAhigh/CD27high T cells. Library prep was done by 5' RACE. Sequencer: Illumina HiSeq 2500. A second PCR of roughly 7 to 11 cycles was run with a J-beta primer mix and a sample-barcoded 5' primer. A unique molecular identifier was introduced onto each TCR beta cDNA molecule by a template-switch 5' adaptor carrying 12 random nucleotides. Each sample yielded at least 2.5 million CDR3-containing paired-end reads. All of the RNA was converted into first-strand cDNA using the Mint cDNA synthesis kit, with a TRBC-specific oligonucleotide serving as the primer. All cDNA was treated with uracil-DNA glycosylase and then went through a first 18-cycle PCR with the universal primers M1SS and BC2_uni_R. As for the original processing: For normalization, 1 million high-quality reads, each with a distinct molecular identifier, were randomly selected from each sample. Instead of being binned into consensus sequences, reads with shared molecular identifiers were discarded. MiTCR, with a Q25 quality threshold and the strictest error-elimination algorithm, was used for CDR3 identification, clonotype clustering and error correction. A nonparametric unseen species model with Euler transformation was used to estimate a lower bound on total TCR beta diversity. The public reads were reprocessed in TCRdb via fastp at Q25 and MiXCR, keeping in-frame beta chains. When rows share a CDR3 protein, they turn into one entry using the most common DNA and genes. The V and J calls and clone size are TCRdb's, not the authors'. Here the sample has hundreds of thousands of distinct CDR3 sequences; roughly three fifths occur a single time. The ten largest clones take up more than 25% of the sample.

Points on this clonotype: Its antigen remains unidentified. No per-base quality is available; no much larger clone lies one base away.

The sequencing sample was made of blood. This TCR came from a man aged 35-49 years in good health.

The CDR3 here reads CASSQAGTGGDTQYF. The sequenced DNA: TGTGCCAGCAGCCAGGCCGGGACAGGGGGCGATACGCAGTATTTT. The sequence is built from TRBV4-2 and TRBJ2-3; TRBD1 agrees with 12 junctional bases. The CDR3 runs 15 residues from the cysteine to the phenylalanine. Only the CDR3 region is kept as DNA, spanning 45 bases read in frame from base 1. Here V drops 3 bases and J drops 6 bases, and the junction holds 4 bases not matched to any gene. As encoded in the germline V gene, CDR1 is LGHNA while CDR2 is YNFKEQ.